The present T cell receptor (beta chain) was sequenced within a study of T-cell reconstitution after alpha-beta-depleted transplantation in children. Unique molecular identifiers were used to barcode this TCRbeta library. TCRdb reanalysed the PCR reads using MiXCR and keeps one entry per CDR3 protein. Among about 16,000 distinct CDR3 sequences, around 4.9% were seen once, and the ten largest hold 6.9%. This clonotype has a handful of counts. Here the sequenced sample was PBMCs, taken before TCRalphabeta/CD19-depleted stem cell transplant. This sequence originates from a boy aged 5 to 17 with acute lymphoblastic leukemia, due to receive a stem cell transplant.

In DNA, the CDR3 is TGTGCCAGCAGCCCCCCGGCGGCGGGAGGGTCGGAGCCGCAGTATTTT. This codes for CASSPPAAGGSEPQYF. The chain is built from TRBV28 and TRBJ2-3, with 9 bases matching TRBD2. V was pared by 6 bases and J by 10 bases, with 17 bases of the junction left unmatched. CDR1 MDHEN and CDR2 SYDVKM come from the germline V gene. The CDR3 contains 16 residues.